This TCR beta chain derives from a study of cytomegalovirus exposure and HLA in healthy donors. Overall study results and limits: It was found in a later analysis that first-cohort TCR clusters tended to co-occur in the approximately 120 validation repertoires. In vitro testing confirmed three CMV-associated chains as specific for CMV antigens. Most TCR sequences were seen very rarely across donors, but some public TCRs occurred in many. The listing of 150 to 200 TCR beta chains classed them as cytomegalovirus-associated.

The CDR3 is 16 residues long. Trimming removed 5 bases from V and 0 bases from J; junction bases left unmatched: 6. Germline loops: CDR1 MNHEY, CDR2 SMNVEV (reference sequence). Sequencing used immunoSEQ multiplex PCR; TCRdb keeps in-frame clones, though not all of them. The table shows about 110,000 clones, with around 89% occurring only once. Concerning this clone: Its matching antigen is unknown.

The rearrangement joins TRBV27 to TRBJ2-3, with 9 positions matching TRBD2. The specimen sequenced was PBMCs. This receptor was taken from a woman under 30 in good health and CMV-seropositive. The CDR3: CASSTERGASTDTQYF. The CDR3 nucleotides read TGTGCCAGCAGTACGGAGCGGGGGGCTAGCACAGATACGCAGTATTTT.